The clone carrying this T cell receptor (beta chain) was recorded only once. From germline, CDR1 is LGHNA and CDR2 YSLEER. With 0 bases clipped from V and 12 bases from J, the junction kept 4 bases outside the gene matches. The CDR3 is made up of 14 amino acids. The data belong to a study of blood T cell repertoires in COVID-19. Study in general: T cells, B-cell-depleted T cells, or PBMCs provided the cDNA or gDNA that served as material.

Clones were read by immunoSEQ multiplex PCR, and TCRdb kept only the in-frame ones, dropping some. The data show roughly 80,000 clones, around nine tenths seen once. The sequenced material came from peripheral blood. The chain combines TRBV4-3 with TRBJ2-1; 11 positions match TRBD2. The sequence came from a woman aged 55-70 years with acute or convalescent COVID-19. The CDR3 region is CASSQETSGGGQFF. DNA for the CDR3: TGCGCCAGCAGCCAAGAAACTAGCGGGGGAGGGCAGTTCTTC.